This TCR beta chain was captured in a study of blood T cells in healthy people across ages. Alongside a J-beta primer mix, a sample-barcoded 5' primer served in a second PCR lasting about 7 to 11 cycles. TCRdb ran MiXCR on the 5' RACE reads and lists one entry per CDR3 protein. The top ten clones hold 15% of a sample with fewer than 800,000 distinct CDR3 sequences, about 32% of them seen once. The V gene lost 2 bases and the J gene lost 6 bases, with 7 bases spanning the gap. Germline CDR1 is DFQATT and CDR2 is SNEGSKA (reference sequence). CDR3 length: 11 amino acids. Every participating donor contributed 8.5 to 10 milliliters of peripheral blood through a draw.

The gene calls are TRBV20-1 and TRBJ1-1; D call uncertain. Sequencing input: blood. This receptor was taken from an elderly woman in good health. The CDR3 DNA reads as TGCAGTGCTAGAATGGATTCTGAAGCTTTCTTT. Its protein is CSARMDSEAFF.